This is a list of T cell receptor beta chains from one sample in a study of blood T cell repertoires in COVID-19. Profiling relied on immunoSEQ multiplex PCR, and the TCRdb table lists in-frame clones only, not all of them. The repertoire has about 170,000 clones, approximately 87% of them found once; the top ten carry about 10%. Sequencing was done on a sample of peripheral blood. The receptor source for this set is a woman between 55 and 75 years old with COVID-19, enrolled during active disease. Each CDR3 is given with its conserved first and last residue. The order of the fields is clone size, J gene, V gene, D gene, CDR3 DNA, CDR3 protein. A D gene is named only where the DNA matches it firmly. Rows may omit the clone size; those that give it use once, few, many or a size class.

clone_size: once
j_call: TRBJ2-5
v_call: TRBV11-3
d_call: NA
cdr3_nt: TGTGCCAGCAGCCCCAGTCAGGGGAAGGAAGGGATCCAAGAGACCCAGTACTTC
cdr3_aa: CASSPSQGKEGIQETQYF

clone_size: NA
j_call: TRBJ2-1
v_call: TRBV4-3
d_call: TRBD2
cdr3_nt: TGCGCCAGCAGCCCAGGGACTAGCGGCCAGCATAACTCCTACAATGAGCAGTTCTTC
cdr3_aa: CASSPGTSGQHNSYNEQFF

clone_size: NA
j_call: TRBJ1-3
v_call: TRBV12-3/TRBV12-4
d_call: NA
cdr3_nt: TGTGCCAGCAGTCAAATTGCTGGAAACACCATATATTTT
cdr3_aa: CASSQIAGNTIYF

clone_size: NA
j_call: TRBJ2-3
v_call: TRBV28
d_call: TRBD2
cdr3_nt: TGTGCCAGCAGTCGGAGCGGGATCTACACAGATACGCAGTATTTT
cdr3_aa: CASSRSGIYTDTQYF

clone_size: once
j_call: TRBJ2-5
v_call: TRBV9
d_call: NA
cdr3_nt: TGTGCCAGCAGTCCTACAGGGTGGGAGACCCAGTACTTC
cdr3_aa: CASSPTGWETQYF

clone_size: NA
j_call: TRBJ2-7
v_call: TRBV18
d_call: NA
cdr3_nt: TGTGCCAGCTCACATCGCGAAACTAGCTCCGAGCAGTACTTC
cdr3_aa: CASSHRETSSEQYF

clone_size: once
j_call: TRBJ1-1
v_call: TRBV5-1
d_call: NA
cdr3_nt: TGCGCCAGCAGCTTGGGTCTAGGGGCGAACACTGAAGCTTTCTTT
cdr3_aa: CASSLGLGANTEAFF

clone_size: once
j_call: TRBJ2-7
v_call: TRBV10-3
d_call: TRBD1
cdr3_nt: TGTGCCATCAGACCGGGACAGGGGACCTACGAGCAGTACTTC
cdr3_aa: CAIRPGQGTYEQYF

clone_size: NA
j_call: TRBJ2-1
v_call: TRBV24-1
d_call: TRBD1
cdr3_nt: TGTGCCACCAGTGAGTGGGGACAGGGGGCTGAAAATGAGCAGTTCTTC
cdr3_aa: CATSEWGQGAENEQFF

clone_size: NA
j_call: TRBJ2-7
v_call: TRBV3-1/TRBV3-2
d_call: NA
cdr3_nt: TGTGCCAGCAGCCAAGACCGCAAGAGCTACGAGCAGTACTTC
cdr3_aa: CASSQDRKSYEQYF

clone_size: NA
j_call: TRBJ2-1
v_call: TRBV3-1/TRBV3-2
d_call: TRBD2
cdr3_nt: TGTGCCAGCAGCCAAGCAAATCAGGGAGGGAATGAGCAGTTCTTC
cdr3_aa: CASSQANQGGNEQFF

clone_size: NA
j_call: TRBJ2-7
v_call: TRBV5-4
d_call: NA
cdr3_nt: TGTGCCAGCAGCTTCGGGGGCTCCTACGAGCAGTACTTC
cdr3_aa: CASSFGGSYEQYF

clone_size: NA
j_call: TRBJ1-1
v_call: TRBV7-9
d_call: TRBD1
cdr3_nt: TGTGCCAGCAGCTCGGACAGGTATTCCATGAACACTGAAGCTTTCTTT
cdr3_aa: CASSSDRYSMNTEAFF

clone_size: once
j_call: TRBJ1-2
v_call: TRBV19
d_call: NA
cdr3_nt: TGTGCCAGTAGGGAAAGTCAGGGGCACGGTGGCTACACCTTC
cdr3_aa: CASRESQGHGGYTF

clone_size: NA
j_call: TRBJ1-2
v_call: TRBV7-9
d_call: NA
cdr3_nt: TGTGCCAGCAGCTTAGACTCTGTCCGGAACTATGGCTACACCTTC
cdr3_aa: CASSLDSVRNYGYTF

clone_size: NA
j_call: TRBJ1-3
v_call: TRBV7-9
d_call: NA
cdr3_nt: TGTGCCAGCAGCTTAACAGGGAGCTCTGGAAACACCATATATTTT
cdr3_aa: CASSLTGSSGNTIYF

clone_size: NA
j_call: TRBJ1-1
v_call: TRBV20-1
d_call: NA
cdr3_nt: TGCAGTGCGGGGGGGGCCGAAGCTTTCTTT
cdr3_aa: CSAGGAEAFF

clone_size: few
j_call: TRBJ1-3
v_call: TRBV9
d_call: NA
cdr3_nt: TGTGCCAGCAGCGTAGAAGCAGGGACTGGAAACACCATATATTTT
cdr3_aa: CASSVEAGTGNTIYF

clone_size: NA
j_call: TRBJ2-1
v_call: TRBV3-1/TRBV3-2
d_call: NA
cdr3_nt: TGTGCCAGCAGCCAAGGTTCAGGGCATAGCTCCTACAATGAGCAGTTCTTC
cdr3_aa: CASSQGSGHSSYNEQFF